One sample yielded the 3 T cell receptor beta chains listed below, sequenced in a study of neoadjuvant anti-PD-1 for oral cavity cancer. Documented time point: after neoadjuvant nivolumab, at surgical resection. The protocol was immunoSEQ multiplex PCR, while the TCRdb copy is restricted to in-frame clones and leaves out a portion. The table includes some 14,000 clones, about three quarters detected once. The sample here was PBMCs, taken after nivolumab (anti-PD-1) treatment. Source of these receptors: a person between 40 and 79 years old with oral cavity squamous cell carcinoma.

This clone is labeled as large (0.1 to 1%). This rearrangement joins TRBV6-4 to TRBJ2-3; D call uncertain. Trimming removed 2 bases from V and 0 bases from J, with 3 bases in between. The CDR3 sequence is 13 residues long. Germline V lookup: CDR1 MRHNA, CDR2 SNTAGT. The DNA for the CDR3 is TGTGCCAGCAGTGACGGGAGCACAGATACGCAGTATTTT. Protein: CASSDGSTDTQYF.

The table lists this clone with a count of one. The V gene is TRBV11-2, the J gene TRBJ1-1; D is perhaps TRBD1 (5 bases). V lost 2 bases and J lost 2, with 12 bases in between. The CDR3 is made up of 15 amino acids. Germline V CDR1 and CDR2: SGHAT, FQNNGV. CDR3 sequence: CASSLNRQINTEAFF. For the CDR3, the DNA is TGTGCCAGCAGCTTAAATAGACAGATAAACACTGAAGCTTTCTTT.

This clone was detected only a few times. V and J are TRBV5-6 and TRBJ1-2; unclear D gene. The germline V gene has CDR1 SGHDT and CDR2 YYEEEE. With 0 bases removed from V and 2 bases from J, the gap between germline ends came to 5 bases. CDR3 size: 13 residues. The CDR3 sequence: CASSLGSNYGYTF. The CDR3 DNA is TGTGCCAGCAGCTTGGGCTCCAACTATGGCTACACCTTC.